This T cell receptor beta chain derives from a study of OX40 agonist ivuxolimab in advanced cancers. Across the whole study: The dose-escalation group included hepatocellular carcinoma, melanoma, renal cell carcinoma and head and neck cancer. The study, taken as a whole, reports: In a subset of nonresponders, normalized T-cell clonal expansion was also low.

Autoimmune disease history or systemic immunosuppression barred patients. Germline lookup yields CDR1 SEHNR and CDR2 FQNEAQ (reference sequence). The V gene end was trimmed by 5 bases and the J gene end by 7 bases; junction bases not matched to a gene: 9. This CDR3 spans 14 amino acids. By its share, this clone is medium-sized. Its antigen remains unidentified. Clones were sequenced by immunoSEQ multiplex PCR, and TCRdb holds only the in-frame ones, with some missing. The repertoire holds about 22,000 clones, with roughly 80% as singletons. The V gene is TRBV7-9, the J gene TRBJ1-2; 8 bases align to TRBD1. The TCR sequence derives from an adult with an advanced solid tumor such as melanoma, head and neck, liver or kidney cancer. Sequenced here: CD4+ or CD8+ T cells sorted from blood, sampled in a trial of the OX40 agonist ivuxolimab. CDR3 DNA sequence: TGTGCCAGCAGCCAGACAGGGGAGGCTGGTGGCTACACCTTC. It translates to CASSQTGEAGGYTF.